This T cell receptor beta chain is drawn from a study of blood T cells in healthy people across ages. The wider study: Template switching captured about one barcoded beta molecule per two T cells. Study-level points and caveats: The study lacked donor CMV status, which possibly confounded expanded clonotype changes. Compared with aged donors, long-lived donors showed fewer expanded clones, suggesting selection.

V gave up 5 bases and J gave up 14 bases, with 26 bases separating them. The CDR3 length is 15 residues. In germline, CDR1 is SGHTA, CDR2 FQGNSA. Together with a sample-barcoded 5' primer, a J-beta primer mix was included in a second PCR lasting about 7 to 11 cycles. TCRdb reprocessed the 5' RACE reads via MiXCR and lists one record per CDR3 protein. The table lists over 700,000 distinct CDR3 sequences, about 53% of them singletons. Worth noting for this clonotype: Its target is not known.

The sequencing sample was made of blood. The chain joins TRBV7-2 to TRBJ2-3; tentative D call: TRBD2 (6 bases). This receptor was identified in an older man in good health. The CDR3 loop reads CASSPRGASRRYAYF. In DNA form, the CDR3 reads TGTGCCAGCAGCCCCCGCGGGGCTAGCAGAAGATACGCGTATTTT.